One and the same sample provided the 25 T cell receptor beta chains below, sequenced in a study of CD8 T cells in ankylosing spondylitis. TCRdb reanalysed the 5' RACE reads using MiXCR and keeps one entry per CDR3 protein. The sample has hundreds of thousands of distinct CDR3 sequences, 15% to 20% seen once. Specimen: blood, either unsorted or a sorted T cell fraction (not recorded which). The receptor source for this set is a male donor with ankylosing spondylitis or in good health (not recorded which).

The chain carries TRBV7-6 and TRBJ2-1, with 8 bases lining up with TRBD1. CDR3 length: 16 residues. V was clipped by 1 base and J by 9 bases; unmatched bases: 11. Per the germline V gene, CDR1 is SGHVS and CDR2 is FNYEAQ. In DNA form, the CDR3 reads TGTGCCAGCAGCTTAGGTCAGGGGGCCTCCTTCGCTGAGCAGTTCTTC. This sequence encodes CASSLGQGASFAEQFF.

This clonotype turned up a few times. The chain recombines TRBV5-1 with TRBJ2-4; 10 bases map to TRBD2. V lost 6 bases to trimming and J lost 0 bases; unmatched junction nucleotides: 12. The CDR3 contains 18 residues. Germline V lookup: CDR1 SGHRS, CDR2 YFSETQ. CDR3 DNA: TGCGCCAGCACGCTAGCGGGAGTCGGGTTTGGAGCCAAAAACATTCAGTACTTC. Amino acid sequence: CASTLAGVGFGAKNIQYF.

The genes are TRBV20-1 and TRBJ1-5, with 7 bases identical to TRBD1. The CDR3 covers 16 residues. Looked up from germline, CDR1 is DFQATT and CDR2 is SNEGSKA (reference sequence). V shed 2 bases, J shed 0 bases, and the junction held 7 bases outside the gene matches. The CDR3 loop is CSARRQGLYSNQPQHF. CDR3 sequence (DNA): TGCAGTGCTAGAAGACAGGGCCTTTATAGCAATCAGCCCCAGCATTTT.

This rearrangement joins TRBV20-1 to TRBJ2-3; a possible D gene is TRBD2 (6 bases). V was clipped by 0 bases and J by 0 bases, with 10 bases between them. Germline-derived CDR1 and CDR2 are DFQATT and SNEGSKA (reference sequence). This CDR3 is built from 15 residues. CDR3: CSAREPRGSTDTQYF. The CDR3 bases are TGCAGTGCTAGAGAACCGCGGGGTAGCACAGATACGCAGTATTTT.

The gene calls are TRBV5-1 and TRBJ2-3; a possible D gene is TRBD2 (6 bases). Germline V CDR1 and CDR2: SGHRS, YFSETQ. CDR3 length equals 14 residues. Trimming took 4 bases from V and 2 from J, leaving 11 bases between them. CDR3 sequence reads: CASSPGDFTDTQYF. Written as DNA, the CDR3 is TGCGCCAGCAGCCCGGGGGACTTCACAGATACGCAGTATTTT.

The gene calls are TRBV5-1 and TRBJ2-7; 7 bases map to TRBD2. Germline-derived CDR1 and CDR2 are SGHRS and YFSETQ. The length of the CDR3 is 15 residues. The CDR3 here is CASSTGRGGSDERYV. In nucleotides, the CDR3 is TGCGCCAGCAGCACTGGAAGGGGAGGGTCCGACGAGCGGTACGTC.

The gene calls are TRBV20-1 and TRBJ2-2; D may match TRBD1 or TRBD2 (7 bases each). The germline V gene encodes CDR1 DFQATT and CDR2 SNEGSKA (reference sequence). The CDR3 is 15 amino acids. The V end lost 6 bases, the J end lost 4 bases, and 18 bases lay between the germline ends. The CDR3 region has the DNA TGCAGTGCCCCCAGGGGGGGAGTGGGCACCGGGGAGCTGTTTTTT. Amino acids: CSAPRGGVGTGELFF.

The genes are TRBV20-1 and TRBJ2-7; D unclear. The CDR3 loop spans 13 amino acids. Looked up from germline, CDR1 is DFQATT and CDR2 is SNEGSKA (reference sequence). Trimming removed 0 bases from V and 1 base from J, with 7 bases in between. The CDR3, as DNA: TGCAGTGCTAGAGATATGGGTTCCTACGAGCAGTACGTC. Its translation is CSARDMGSYEQYV.

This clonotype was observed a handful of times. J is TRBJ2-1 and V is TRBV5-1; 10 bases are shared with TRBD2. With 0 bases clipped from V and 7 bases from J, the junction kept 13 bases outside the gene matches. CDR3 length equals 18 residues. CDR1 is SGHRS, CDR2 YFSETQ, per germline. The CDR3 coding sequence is TGCGCCAGCAGCTTGGCTCGGCTAGCGGGAGTAATGTGGAATGAGCAGTTCTTC. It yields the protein CASSLARLAGVMWNEQFF.

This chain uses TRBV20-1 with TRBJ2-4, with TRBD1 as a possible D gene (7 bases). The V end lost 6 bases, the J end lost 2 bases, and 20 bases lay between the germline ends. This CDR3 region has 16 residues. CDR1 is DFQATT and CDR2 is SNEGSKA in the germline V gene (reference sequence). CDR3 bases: TGCAGTGCCGGAGGGAGTTTACAGGGGACCAAAAACATTCAGTACTTC. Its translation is CSAGGSLQGTKNIQYF.

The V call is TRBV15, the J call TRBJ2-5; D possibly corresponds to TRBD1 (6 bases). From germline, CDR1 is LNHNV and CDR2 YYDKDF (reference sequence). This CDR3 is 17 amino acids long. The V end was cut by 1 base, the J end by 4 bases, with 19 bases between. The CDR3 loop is CATSRVPRGLVGETQYF. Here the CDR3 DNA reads TGTGCCACCAGCAGAGTACCCAGGGGATTGGTCGGAGAGACCCAGTACTTC.

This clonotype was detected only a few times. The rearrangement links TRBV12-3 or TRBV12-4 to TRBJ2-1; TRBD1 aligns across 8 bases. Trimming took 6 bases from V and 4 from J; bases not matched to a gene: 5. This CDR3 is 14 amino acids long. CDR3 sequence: CASRPGGRYNEQFF. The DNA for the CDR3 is TGTGCCAGCAGACCAGGGGGCAGGTACAATGAGCAGTTCTTC.

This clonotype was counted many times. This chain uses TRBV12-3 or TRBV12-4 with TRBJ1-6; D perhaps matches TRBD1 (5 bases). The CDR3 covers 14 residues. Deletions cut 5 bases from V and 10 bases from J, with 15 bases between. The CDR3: CASSLLQGGSPLHF. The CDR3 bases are TGTGCCAGCAGTCTCCTCCAGGGCGGGTCACCCCTCCACTTT.

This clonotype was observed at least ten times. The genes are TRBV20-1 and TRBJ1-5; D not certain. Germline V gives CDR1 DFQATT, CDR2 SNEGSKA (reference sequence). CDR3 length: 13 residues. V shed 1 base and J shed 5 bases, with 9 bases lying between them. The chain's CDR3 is CSARGTRDQPQHF. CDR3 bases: TGCAGTGCTAGAGGGACTCGGGATCAGCCCCAGCATTTT.

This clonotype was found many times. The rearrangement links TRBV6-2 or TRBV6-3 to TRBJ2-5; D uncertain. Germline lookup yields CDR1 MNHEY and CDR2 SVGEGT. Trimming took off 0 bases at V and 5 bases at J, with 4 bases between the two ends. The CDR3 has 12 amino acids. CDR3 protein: CASSYSLETQYF. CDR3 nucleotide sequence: TGTGCCAGCAGTTACTCTTTGGAGACCCAGTACTTC.

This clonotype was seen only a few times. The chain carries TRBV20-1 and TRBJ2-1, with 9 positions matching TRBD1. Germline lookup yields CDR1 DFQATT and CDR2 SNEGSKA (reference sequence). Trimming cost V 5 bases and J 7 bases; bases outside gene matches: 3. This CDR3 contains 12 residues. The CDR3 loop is CSARDRENEQFF. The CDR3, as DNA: TGCAGTGCTCGGGACAGGGAAAATGAGCAGTTCTTC.

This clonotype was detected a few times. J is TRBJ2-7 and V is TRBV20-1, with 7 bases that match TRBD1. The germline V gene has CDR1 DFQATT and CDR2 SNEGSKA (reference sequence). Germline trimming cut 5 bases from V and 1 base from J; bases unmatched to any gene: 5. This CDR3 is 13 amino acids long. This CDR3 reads CSAFPTGSYEQYV. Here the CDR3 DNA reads TGCAGTGCTTTCCCGACAGGGTCCTACGAGCAGTACGTC.

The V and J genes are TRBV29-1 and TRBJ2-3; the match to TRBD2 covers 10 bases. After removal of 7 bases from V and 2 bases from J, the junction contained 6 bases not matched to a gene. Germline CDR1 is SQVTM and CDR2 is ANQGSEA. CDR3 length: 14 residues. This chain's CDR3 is CSAPLAGVTDTQYF. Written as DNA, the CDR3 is TGCAGCGCCCCCCTAGCGGGGGTCACAGATACGCAGTATTTT.

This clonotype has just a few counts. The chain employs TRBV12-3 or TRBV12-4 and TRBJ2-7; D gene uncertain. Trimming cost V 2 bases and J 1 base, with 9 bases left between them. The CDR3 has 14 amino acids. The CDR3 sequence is CASSLTASSYEQYV. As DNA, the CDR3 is TGTGCCAGCAGTTTAACTGCTTCTTCCTACGAGCAGTACGTC.

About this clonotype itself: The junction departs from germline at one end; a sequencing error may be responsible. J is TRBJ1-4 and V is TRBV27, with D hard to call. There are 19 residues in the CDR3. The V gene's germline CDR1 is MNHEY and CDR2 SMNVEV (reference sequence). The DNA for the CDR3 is TGTGCCAGCAGTTTAAAGTGGGTTAGGATGATCGCAACTAATGAAAAACTGCTTTTT. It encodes CASSLKWVRMIATNEKLLF.

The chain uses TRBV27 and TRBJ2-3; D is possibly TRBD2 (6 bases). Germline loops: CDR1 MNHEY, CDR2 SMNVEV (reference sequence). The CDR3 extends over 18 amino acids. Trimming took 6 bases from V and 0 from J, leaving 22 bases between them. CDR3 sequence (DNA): TGTGCCAGCAGGTTCCGGCTGTATCCCGGGACTAGCACAGATACGCAGTATTTT. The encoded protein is CASRFRLYPGTSTDTQYF.

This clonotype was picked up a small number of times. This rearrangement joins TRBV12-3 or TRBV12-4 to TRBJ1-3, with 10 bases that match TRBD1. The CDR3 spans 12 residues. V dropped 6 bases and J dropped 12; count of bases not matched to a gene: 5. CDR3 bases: TGTGCCAGCAGCCGACAGGGGGCCGGCATATATTTT. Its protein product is CASSRQGAGIYF.

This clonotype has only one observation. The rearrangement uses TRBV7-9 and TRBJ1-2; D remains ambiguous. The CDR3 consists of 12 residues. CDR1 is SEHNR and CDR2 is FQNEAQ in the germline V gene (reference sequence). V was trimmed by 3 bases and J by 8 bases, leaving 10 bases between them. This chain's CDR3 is CASSFPEGGYTF. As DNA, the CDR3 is TGTGCCAGCAGCTTTCCGGAAGGGGGCTACACCTTC.

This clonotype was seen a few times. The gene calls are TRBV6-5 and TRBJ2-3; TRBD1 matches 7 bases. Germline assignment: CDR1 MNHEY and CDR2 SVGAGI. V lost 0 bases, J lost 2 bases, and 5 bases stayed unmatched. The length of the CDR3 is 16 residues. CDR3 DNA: TGTGCCAGCAGTTACTCAGACAGGGCGGCCACAGATACGCAGTATTTT. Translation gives CASSYSDRAATDTQYF.

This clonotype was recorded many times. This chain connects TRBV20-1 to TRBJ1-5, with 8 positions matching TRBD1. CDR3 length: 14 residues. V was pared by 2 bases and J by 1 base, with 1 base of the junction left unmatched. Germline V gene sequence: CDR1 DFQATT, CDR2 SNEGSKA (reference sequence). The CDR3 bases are TGCAGTGCTAGACAGGGGGCGAGCAATCAGCCCCAGCATTTT. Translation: CSARQGASNQPQHF.